This T cell receptor (beta chain) was sequenced for a study of control samples from healthy donors and cancer patients. Method: immunoSEQ multiplex PCR; TCRdb's copy keeps in-frame clones and lacks some. The sample yields around 86,000 clones, 70% to 90% seen once. Source material: PBMCs. The receptor was isolated from a woman aged 60-75 years with head and neck cancer.

The CDR3 loop reads CASSFGTGSYNSPLHF. CDR3 DNA: TGTGCCAGCAGTTTCGGGACAGGGTCCTATAATTCACCCCTCCACTTT. The chain uses TRBV28 and TRBJ1-6; 9 bases fit TRBD1. Germline values: CDR1 MDHEN, CDR2 SYDVKM. The V segment lost 3 bases and the J segment 1 base; nucleotides outside the gene matches: 1. The length of the CDR3 is 16 residues.